This paragraph covers one TCR beta chain sequence. The junction had 4 bases not matched to a gene; V was cut back by 5 bases and J by 7 bases. This CDR3 is 13 amino acids long. Germline V gene lookup returns CDR1 SGHTA and CDR2 FQGNSA. These data belong to a study of CD4 and CD8 cells across lung adenocarcinoma regions. Localized lung adenocarcinoma, a non-small cell lung cancer, affected the donors. In TCRdb, the PCR reads were re-called with MiXCR into one record per CDR3 protein. Seen here are around 20,000 distinct CDR3 sequences, 46% observed once, and the top ten hold roughly a fifth. This clonotype was sampled from a male donor with lung adenocarcinoma. The CD4 and CD8 labels of this study may be unreliable. Material: CD4+ T cells from the margin of a lung tumor. The chain recombines TRBV7-2 with TRBJ2-2; 7 bases are a match to TRBD2. CDR3 nucleotides: TGTGCCAGCAGCCCAGGACTAGGCGGGGAGCTGTTTTTT. Amino acids: CASSPGLGGELFF.